This T cell receptor beta chain was found in a study of monozygotic twins with inflammatory bowel disease. cDNA encoding TCRalpha and TCRbeta underwent two nested PCRs of around 15 and 10 cycles, each of which was followed by bead purification. With the 5' RACE reads reprocessed, TCRdb shows one record per CDR3 protein and no DNA. The table for this sample gives about 200,000 distinct CDR3 sequences. The CDR3 has 15 amino acids. The V gene's germline CDR1 is SNHLY and CDR2 FYNNEI. This sequence originates from a human donor with ulcerative colitis or Crohn's disease, or a healthy co-twin of an affected twin (not recorded which). The gene calls are TRBV2 and TRBJ2-3; TCRdb designates TRBD2, a call that cannot be tested without DNA. Sequenced input: blood. This CDR3 reads CASRGTSQKTDTQYF.